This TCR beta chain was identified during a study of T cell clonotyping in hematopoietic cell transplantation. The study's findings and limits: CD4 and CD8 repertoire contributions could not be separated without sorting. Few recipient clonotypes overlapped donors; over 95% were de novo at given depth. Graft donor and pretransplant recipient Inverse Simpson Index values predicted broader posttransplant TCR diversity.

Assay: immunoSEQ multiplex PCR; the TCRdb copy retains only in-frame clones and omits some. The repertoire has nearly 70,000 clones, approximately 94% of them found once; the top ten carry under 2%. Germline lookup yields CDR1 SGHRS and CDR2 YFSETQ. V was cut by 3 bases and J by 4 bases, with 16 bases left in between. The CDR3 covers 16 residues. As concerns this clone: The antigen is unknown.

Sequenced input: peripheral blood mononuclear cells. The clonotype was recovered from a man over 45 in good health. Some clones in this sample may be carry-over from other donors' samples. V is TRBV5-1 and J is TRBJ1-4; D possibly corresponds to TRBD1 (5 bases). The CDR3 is CASSWGGTGFNEKLFF. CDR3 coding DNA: TGCGCCAGCAGCTGGGGAGGGACGGGATTTAATGAAAAACTGTTTTTT.